Below, 31 T cell receptor beta chains from the same sample are listed, as sequenced in a study of T cell responses to AZD1222 COVID-19 vaccine. Sequencing used immunoSEQ multiplex PCR; TCRdb keeps in-frame clones, though not all of them. The sample shows some 110,000 clones, approximately 88% of them seen only once. Sequenced here: peripheral blood, sampled on day 0 of AZD1222 vaccination. The receptor set was obtained from an adult in good health.

This chain connects TRBV9 to TRBJ2-3; possible D gene TRBD2, 5 bases. The V and J ends lost 4 bases and 0 bases respectively, with 18 bases between them. The CDR3 is made up of 17 amino acids. Looked up from germline, CDR1 is SGDLS and CDR2 is YYNGEE. CDR3: CASSQARASRSTDTQYF. CDR3 nucleotides: TGTGCCAGCAGCCAAGCGAGGGCTAGCAGGAGCACAGATACGCAGTATTTT.

The genes are TRBV7-9 and TRBJ1-5; possible D gene TRBD1, 5 bases. The CDR3 is 13 residues long. Germline CDR1 is SEHNR and CDR2 is FQNEAQ (reference sequence). V was trimmed by 0 bases and J by 7 bases, leaving 7 bases between them. CDR3 amino acids: CASSLADKQPQHF. The CDR3 coding sequence is TGTGCCAGCAGCTTAGCGGACAAACAGCCCCAGCATTTT.

V and J are TRBV7-9 and TRBJ2-1; TRBD2 is a possible D gene (6 bases). The CDR3 has 15 residues. V lost 0 bases to trimming and J lost 4 bases, with 10 bases between them. Germline lookup yields CDR1 SEHNR and CDR2 FQNEAQ (reference sequence). The CDR3 sequence: CASSLATSRYNEQFF. For the CDR3, the DNA is TGTGCCAGCAGCTTAGCTACTAGCAGATACAATGAGCAGTTCTTC. Together with reference TRBV7-9 and TRBJ2-1, the CDR3 gives the full variable domain: DTGVSQNPRHKITKRGQNVTFRCDPISEHNRLYWYRQTLGQGPEFLTYFQNEAQLEKSRLLSDRFSAERPKGSFSTLEIQRTEQGDSAMYLCASSLATSRYNEQFFGPGTRLTVL.

The CDR3 bases are TGTGCCAGCAGCAACCTTCCCGGTCCGACCGGGGAGCTGTTTTTT. Amino acids: CASSNLPGPTGELFF. J is TRBJ2-2 and V is TRBV7-2; D gene unclear. The V and J ends lost 5 bases and 5 bases respectively, with 15 bases between them. From germline, CDR1 is SGHTA and CDR2 FQGNSA. The CDR3 runs to 15 residues.

In DNA, the CDR3 is TGTGCCAGCAGCTTAAGGTCCGGCATCAATGAAAAACTGTTTTTT. Its translation is CASSLRSGINEKLFF. The rearrangement joins TRBV7-6 to TRBJ1-4, with unresolved D. The CDR3 is 15 residues long. The V and J ends lost 2 bases and 5 bases respectively, with 12 bases between them. Germline CDR1 and CDR2: SGHVS and FNYEAQ.

The V call is TRBV4-3, the J call TRBJ2-2, with D maybe TRBD1 (6 bases). Between the trimmed V and J ends, which lost 4 bases and 1 base, there was a span of 7 bases. Germline lookup yields CDR1 LGHNA and CDR2 YSLEER. The CDR3 length is 14 residues. The CDR3 sequence: CASSPTGNTGELFF. In nucleotides, the CDR3 is TGCGCCAGCAGCCCGACAGGGAACACCGGGGAGCTGTTTTTT.

This clone has a handful of counts. The chain recombines TRBV9 with TRBJ2-5; 8 positions agree with TRBD1. Per the germline V gene, CDR1 is SGDLS and CDR2 is YYNGEE. V lost 0 bases and J lost 4; bases outside the gene matches: 8. The CDR3 loop spans 16 amino acids. The CDR3 bases are TGTGCCAGCAGCGTAGGGCAGGGGGCGAGGGCAGAGACCCAGTACTTC. This codes for CASSVGQGARAETQYF.

The V and J genes are TRBV5-5 and TRBJ2-2; possibly TRBD2 for D (5 bases). Germline values: CDR1 SGHKS, CDR2 YYEKEE (reference sequence). The ends were cut back, 0 bases at V and 8 bases at J, with 14 bases in the middle. The CDR3 extends over 15 amino acids. The chain's CDR3 is CASSLDIPGSGELFF. The CDR3 bases are TGTGCCAGCAGCTTGGATATCCCGGGATCTGGGGAGCTGTTTTTT.

The chain is built from TRBV6-5 and TRBJ2-3; the D call may be TRBD1 or TRBD2 (5 bases each). The germline CDR1 and CDR2 sequences are MNHEY and SVGAGI. The CDR3 spans 14 residues. The V end was cut by 8 bases, the J end by 5 bases, with 17 bases between. The CDR3 coding sequence is TGTGCCAGCGGGTCGAGGGGCCCCGGAGATACGCAGTATTTT. Translation: CASGSRGPGDTQYF.

This clone was seen a single time. The chain joins TRBV7-2 to TRBJ2-1; maybe TRBD2 (6 bases). The CDR3 is 16 amino acids. Trimming cost V 5 bases and J 1 base, with 15 bases left between them. Germline V gene data show CDR1 as SGHTA and CDR2 as FQGNSA. For the CDR3, the DNA is TGTGCCAGCAGCCCCCAGACTAGTCGGTCCTACAATGAGCAGTTCTTC. It is translated as CASSPQTSRSYNEQFF.

This sequence joins TRBV7-9 and TRBJ1-2, with 8 positions matching TRBD1. The CDR3 consists of 15 residues. J lost 8 bases, V lost 5 bases, and 13 bases had no gene match. CDR1 and CDR2 (germline): SEHNR, FQNEAQ (reference sequence). CDR3 coding DNA: TGTGCCAGCAGCATATGGGACAGGCGACGTGGGGGCTACACCTTC. Protein sequence: CASSIWDRRRGGYTF. Looking up the rest from reference TRBV7-9 and TRBJ1-2 gives the full variable domain: DTGVSQNPRHKITKRGQNVTFRCDPISEHNRLYWYRQTLGQGPEFLTYFQNEAQLEKSRLLSDRFSAERPKGSFSTLEIQRTEQGDSAMYLCASSIWDRRRGGYTFGSGTRLTVV.

The chain recombines TRBV6-4 with TRBJ2-2; no firm D call. Trimming cost V 4 bases and J 5 bases, with 8 bases left between them. The length of the CDR3 is 13 residues. Germline CDR1 reads MRHNA; CDR2 reads SNTAGT. CDR3 in amino acids: CASSAKGTGELFF. The CDR3 DNA reads TGTGCCAGCAGTGCAAAGGGAACCGGGGAGCTGTTTTTT.

The J gene is TRBJ1-2, the V gene TRBV9, with D possibly TRBD1 on 5 matching bases. Germline CDR1 reads SGDLS; CDR2 reads YYNGEE. The CDR3 runs 13 residues. Trimming took 5 bases from V and 8 from J, leaving 16 bases between them. The CDR3 coding sequence is TGTGCCAGCAGTCATAACCGGGACCGAGGCTACACCTTC. Its protein is CASSHNRDRGYTF.

The chain carries TRBV21-1 and TRBJ2-3; the table's TRBD2 call for D was not verified on the DNA. TRBV21-1 is described as a pseudogene. This CDR3 region has 18 residues. CDR3 in amino acids: CASSKDGTLAESTDTQYF. The CDR3 DNA reads as TGTGCCAGCAGCAAAGATGGGACACTAGCGGAATCCACAGATACGCAGTATTTT.

The chain recombines TRBV29-1 with TRBJ1-3, with 7 bases lining up with TRBD1. The junction had 6 bases not matched to a gene; V was cut back by 5 bases and J by 2 bases. In germline, CDR1 is SQVTM, CDR2 ANQGSEA. CDR3 size: 14 residues. CDR3 in amino acids: CSVMDRTAGNTIYF. The CDR3 DNA is TGCAGCGTTATGGACAGGACTGCTGGAAACACCATATATTTT.

CDR3 in amino acids: CASSPQFYEQYF. CDR3 coding DNA: TGTGCCAGCAGCCCCCAATTCTACGAGCAGTACTTC. The chain recombines TRBV5-5 with TRBJ2-7; D gene ambiguous. CDR1 and CDR2 (germline): SGHKS, YYEKEE (reference sequence). The CDR3 extends over 12 amino acids. Deletions cut 4 bases from V and 3 bases from J, with 8 bases between. The full variable domain, in which reference TRBV5-5 and TRBJ2-7 provide the parts outside the CDR3, is DAGVTQSPTHLIKTRGQQVTLRCSPISGHKSVSWYQQVLGQGPQFIFQYYEKEERGRGNFPDRFSARQFPNYSSELNVNALLLGDSALYLCASSPQFYEQYFGPGTRLTVT.

This clone was counted only a few times. The chain employs TRBV7-9 and TRBJ2-7; D not certain. The CDR3 is 12 residues long. Germline-derived CDR1 and CDR2 are SEHNR and FQNEAQ (reference sequence). The ends were cut back, 1 base at V and 4 bases at J, with 5 bases in the middle. CDR3 DNA sequence: TGTGCCAGCAGCTTAGTCGGATACGAGCAGTACTTC. The encoded protein is CASSLVGYEQYF.

The chain joins TRBV19 to TRBJ1-1, with no clear D. The CDR3 totals 16 residues. Per germline, CDR1 LNHDA and CDR2 SQIVND (reference sequence). Between the trimmed V and J ends, which lost 5 bases and 0 bases, there was a span of 16 bases. CDR3 sequence: CASSDPSSGMNTEAFF. CDR3 nucleotide sequence: TGTGCCAGTAGTGACCCTTCTTCGGGAATGAACACTGAAGCTTTCTTT.

The CDR3 region has the DNA TGTGCCAGCAGTAAGACCTTTGGCACCGGGGAGCTGTTTTTT. It specifies CASSKTFGTGELFF. The J gene is TRBJ2-2, the V gene TRBV6-2 or TRBV6-3, with D unresolved. CDR1 is MNHEY, CDR2 SVGEGT, per germline. V was pared by 5 bases and J by 4 bases, with 11 bases between. The CDR3 consists of 14 residues.

The chain carries TRBV7-2 and TRBJ2-7; 12 bases are shared with TRBD2. CDR3 length: 16 residues. CDR1 SGHTA and CDR2 FQGNSA come from the germline V gene. Germline trimming cut 2 bases from V and 5 bases from J; bases unmatched to any gene: 7. This chain's CDR3 is CASSLPSSGRANEQYF. CDR3 DNA sequence: TGTGCCAGCAGCTTACCGTCTAGCGGGAGGGCTAACGAGCAGTACTTC. The full variable domain, completed using reference TRBV7-2 and TRBJ2-7, is GAGVSQSPSNKVTEKGKDVELRCDPISGHTALYWYRQSLGQGLEFLIYFQGNSAPDKSGLPSDRFSAERTGGSVSTLTIQRTQQEDSAVYLCASSLPSSGRANEQYFGPGTRLTVT.

In nucleotides, the CDR3 is TGTGCCAGCAGCCCCATCGGGGGGAACTCTGGAAACACCATATATTTT. It specifies CASSPIGGNSGNTIYF. V is TRBV7-2 and J is TRBJ1-3; D is perhaps TRBD1 (5 bases). Germline CDR1 reads SGHTA; CDR2 reads FQGNSA. The CDR3 extends over 16 amino acids. Trimming removed 5 bases from V and 0 bases from J, with 14 bases in between.

DNA of the CDR3: TGCGCCAGCAGGCTAGCGGGGGGGCACAATGAGCAGTTCTTC. It translates to CASRLAGGHNEQFF. The chain carries TRBV10-2 and TRBJ2-1; 12 bases match TRBD2. The CDR3 is made up of 14 amino acids. V lost 6 bases and J lost 5; bases outside the gene matches: 2. Germline V gene data show CDR1 as WSHSY and CDR2 as SAAADI.

V and J are TRBV28 and TRBJ1-2; TRBD1 matches at 7 bases. CDR1 is MDHEN and CDR2 is SYDVKM in the germline V gene. The CDR3 totals 15 residues. Trimming removed 5 bases from V and 0 bases from J; junction bases left unmatched: 6. CDR3 sequence reads: CASSRQGLSNYGYTF. DNA for the CDR3: TGTGCCAGCAGTCGACAGGGACTCTCTAACTATGGCTACACCTTC.

The chain uses TRBV6-2 or TRBV6-3 and TRBJ2-7; maybe TRBD2 (6 bases). The germline CDR1 and CDR2 sequences are MNHEY and SVGEGT. The germline V and J ends were trimmed by 4 bases and 0 bases, with 13 bases remaining between them. The CDR3 loop spans 15 amino acids. The CDR3, as DNA: TGTGCCAGCAGTTTCGAGGGACTCCTCTCCTACGAGCAGTACTTC. Translated: CASSFEGLLSYEQYF.

The chain has TRBV6-5 and TRBJ1-4; no definite D call. The CDR3 is 14 residues long. Germline lookup yields CDR1 MNHEY and CDR2 SVGAGI. V was clipped by 2 bases and J by 14 bases, with 18 bases between them. In nucleotides, the CDR3 is TGTGCCAGCAGTTACCCCGCTTCAAGGCTTGAGCTGTTTTTT. Amino acid sequence: CASSYPASRLELFF.

The V call is TRBV9, the J call TRBJ1-3, with TRBD1 identical over 10 bases. Germline V lookup: CDR1 SGDLS, CDR2 YYNGEE. The V segment lost 6 bases and the J segment 9 bases; nucleotides outside the gene matches: 9. This CDR3 comprises 14 residues. Here the CDR3 DNA reads TGTGCCAGCAACAAGGGACAGGGGTCTGGCACCATATATTTT. Its translation: CASNKGQGSGTIYF.

The chain couples TRBV7-9 to TRBJ1-1; D ambiguous. Germline values: CDR1 SEHNR, CDR2 FQNEAQ (reference sequence). The CDR3 spans 12 residues. The germline V and J ends were trimmed by 7 bases and 7 bases, with 13 bases remaining between them. The CDR3 loop is CASTLVGNEAFF. DNA for the CDR3: TGTGCCAGCACTCTAGTGGGTAATGAAGCTTTCTTT. The full variable domain, its missing parts supplied by reference TRBV7-9 and TRBJ1-1, is DTGVSQNPRHKITKRGQNVTFRCDPISEHNRLYWYRQTLGQGPEFLTYFQNEAQLEKSRLLSDRFSAERPKGSFSTLEIQRTEQGDSAMYLCASTLVGNEAFFGQGTRLTVV.

This clone has just one count. The gene calls are TRBV21-1 and TRBJ2-7; no DNA check was done on the table's D call, TRBD1. TRBV21-1 is classified as a pseudogene. This CDR3 spans 14 amino acids. The DNA of the CDR3 is TGTGCCAGCCCGTCAATTGGGGCAACCTACGAGCAGTACTTC. This gives the protein CASPSIGATYEQYF.

The chain recombines TRBV28 with TRBJ1-4; D is possibly TRBD1 (5 bases). V lost 5 bases, J lost 11 bases, and 18 bases lay in between. The CDR3 extends over 14 amino acids. CDR1 MDHEN and CDR2 SYDVKM come from the germline V gene. The CDR3 bases are TGTGCCAGCAGTAAGGGACCATCCGTTGGGAAACTGTTTTTT. This gives the protein CASSKGPSVGKLFF.

This clone was picked up one time. J is TRBJ2-1 and V is TRBV6-5, with TRBD2 matching over 10 bases. CDR3 length: 15 residues. Per germline, CDR1 MNHEY and CDR2 SVGAGI. V trimming: 5 bases; J trimming: 3 bases; junction bases outside the gene matches: 4. The CDR3 sequence is CASSTGTSVYNEQFF. The CDR3 region has the DNA TGTGCCAGCAGTACCGGGACTAGCGTCTACAATGAGCAGTTCTTC.

This chain connects TRBV9 to TRBJ2-3; weak D call: TRBD2 (5 bases). The V and J ends lost 0 bases and 6 bases respectively, with 14 bases between them. The CDR3 extends over 15 amino acids. Germline-derived CDR1 and CDR2 are SGDLS and YYNGEE. Here the CDR3 DNA reads TGTGCCAGCAGCGTAGCTTCACTAGGAGGCGATACGCAGTATTTT. Amino acid sequence: CASSVASLGGDTQYF. Supplemented by reference TRBV9 and TRBJ2-3, the full variable domain reads DSGVTQTPKHLITATGQRVTLRCSPRSGDLSVYWYQQSLDQGLQFLIQYYNGEERAKGNILERFSAQQFPDLHSELNLSSLELGDSALYFCASSVASLGGDTQYFGPGTRLTVL.